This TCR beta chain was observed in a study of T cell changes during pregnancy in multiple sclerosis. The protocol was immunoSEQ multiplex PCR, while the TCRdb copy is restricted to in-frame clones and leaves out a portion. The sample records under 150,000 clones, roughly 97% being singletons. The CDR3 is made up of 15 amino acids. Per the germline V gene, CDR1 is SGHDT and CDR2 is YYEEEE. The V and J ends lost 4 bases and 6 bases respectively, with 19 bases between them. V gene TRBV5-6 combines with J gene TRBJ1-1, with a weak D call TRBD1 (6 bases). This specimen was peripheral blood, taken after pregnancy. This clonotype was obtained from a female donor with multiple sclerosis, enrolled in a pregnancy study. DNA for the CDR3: TGTGCCAGCAGCGTCTGGCAGGGGACCTACTCTGAAGCTTTCTTT. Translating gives CASSVWQGTYSEAFF.